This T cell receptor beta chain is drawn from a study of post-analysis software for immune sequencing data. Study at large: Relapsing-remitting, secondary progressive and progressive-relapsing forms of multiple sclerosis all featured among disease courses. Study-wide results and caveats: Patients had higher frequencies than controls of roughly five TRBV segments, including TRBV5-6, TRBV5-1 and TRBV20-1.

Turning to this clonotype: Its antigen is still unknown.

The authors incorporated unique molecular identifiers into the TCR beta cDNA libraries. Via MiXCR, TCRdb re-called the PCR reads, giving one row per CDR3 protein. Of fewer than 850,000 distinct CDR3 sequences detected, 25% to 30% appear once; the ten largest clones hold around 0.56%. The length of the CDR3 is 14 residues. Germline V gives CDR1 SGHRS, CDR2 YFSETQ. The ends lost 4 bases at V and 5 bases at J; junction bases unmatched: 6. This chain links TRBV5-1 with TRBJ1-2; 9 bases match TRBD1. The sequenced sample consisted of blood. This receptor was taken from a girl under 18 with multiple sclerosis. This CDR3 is CASSLRDRDYGYTF. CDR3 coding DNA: TGCGCCAGCAGCCTCAGGGACAGGGATTATGGCTACACCTTC.